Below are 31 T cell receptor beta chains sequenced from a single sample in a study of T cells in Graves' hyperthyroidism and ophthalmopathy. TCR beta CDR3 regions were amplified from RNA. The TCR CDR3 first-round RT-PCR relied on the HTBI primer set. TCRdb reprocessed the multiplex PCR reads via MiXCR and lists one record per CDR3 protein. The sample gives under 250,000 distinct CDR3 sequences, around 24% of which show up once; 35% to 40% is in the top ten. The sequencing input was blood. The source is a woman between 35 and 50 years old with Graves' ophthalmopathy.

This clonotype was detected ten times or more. CDR3 region: CASSLPAPGAYEQYF. As DNA, the CDR3 is TGCGCCAGCAGCTTGCCAGCCCCCGGGGCGTACGAGCAGTACTTC. The gene calls are TRBV5-1 and TRBJ2-7; tentatively, D is TRBD1 or TRBD2 (5 bases each). Germline V lookup: CDR1 SGHRS, CDR2 YFSETQ. The CDR3 extends over 15 amino acids. With 1 base removed from V and 4 bases from J, the gap between germline ends came to 15 bases. Together with reference TRBV5-1 and TRBJ2-7, the CDR3 gives the full variable domain: KAGVTQTPRYLIKTRGQQVTLSCSPISGHRSVSWYQQTPGQGLQFLFEYFSETQRNKGNFPGRFSGRQFSNSRSEMNVSTLELGDSALYLCASSLPAPGAYEQYFGPGTRLTVT.

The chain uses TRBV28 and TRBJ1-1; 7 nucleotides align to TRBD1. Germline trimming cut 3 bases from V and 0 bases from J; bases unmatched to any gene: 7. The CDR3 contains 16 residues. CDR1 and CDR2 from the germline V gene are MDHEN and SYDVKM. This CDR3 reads CASSLTGQVMNTEAFF. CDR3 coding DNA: TGTGCCAGCAGTTTGACAGGACAGGTAATGAACACTGAAGCTTTCTTT.

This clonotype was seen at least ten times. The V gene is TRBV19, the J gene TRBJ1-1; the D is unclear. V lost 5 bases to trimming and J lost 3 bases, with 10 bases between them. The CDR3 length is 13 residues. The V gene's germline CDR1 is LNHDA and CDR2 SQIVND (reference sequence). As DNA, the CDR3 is TGTGCCAGTAGTGGCAGGAGGGACACTGAAGCTTTCTTT. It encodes CASSGRRDTEAFF.

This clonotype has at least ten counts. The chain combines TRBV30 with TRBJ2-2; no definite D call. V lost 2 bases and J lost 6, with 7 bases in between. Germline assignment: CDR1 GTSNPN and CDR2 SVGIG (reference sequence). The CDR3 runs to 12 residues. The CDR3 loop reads CAWSWSAGELFF. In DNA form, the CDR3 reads TGTGCCTGGAGTTGGTCCGCCGGGGAGCTGTTTTTT.

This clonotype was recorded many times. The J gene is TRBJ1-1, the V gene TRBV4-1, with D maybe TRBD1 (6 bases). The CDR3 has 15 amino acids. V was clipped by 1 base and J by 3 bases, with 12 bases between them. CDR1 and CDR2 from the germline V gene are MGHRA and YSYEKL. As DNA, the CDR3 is TGCGCCAGCAGCCAAGGATATCCAGGGGACACTGAAGCTTTCTTT. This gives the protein CASSQGYPGDTEAFF.

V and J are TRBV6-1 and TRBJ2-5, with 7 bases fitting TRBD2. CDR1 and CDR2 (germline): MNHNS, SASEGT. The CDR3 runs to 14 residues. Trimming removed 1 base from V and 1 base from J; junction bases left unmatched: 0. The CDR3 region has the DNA TGTGCCAGCAGTGAAGGGGGGGGCCAAGAGACCCAGTACTTC. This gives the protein CASSEGGGQETQYF.

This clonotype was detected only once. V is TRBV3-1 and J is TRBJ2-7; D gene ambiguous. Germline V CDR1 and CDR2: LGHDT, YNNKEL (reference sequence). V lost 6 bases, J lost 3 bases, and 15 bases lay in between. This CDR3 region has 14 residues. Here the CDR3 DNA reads TGTGCCAGCAGTCGGTCTGGAGACCTCTACGAGCAGTACTTC. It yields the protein CASSRSGDLYEQYF.

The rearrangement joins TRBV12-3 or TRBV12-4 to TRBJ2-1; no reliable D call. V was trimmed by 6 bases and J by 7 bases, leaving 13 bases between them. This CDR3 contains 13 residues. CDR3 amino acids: CASSPSTVNEQFF. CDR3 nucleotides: TGTGCCAGCAGCCCATCCACCGTTAATGAGCAGTTCTTC.

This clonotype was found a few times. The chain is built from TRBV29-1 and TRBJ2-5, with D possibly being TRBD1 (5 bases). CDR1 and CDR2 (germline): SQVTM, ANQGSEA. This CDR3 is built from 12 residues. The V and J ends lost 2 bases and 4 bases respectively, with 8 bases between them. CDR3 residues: CSVEKGVETQYF. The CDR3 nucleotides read TGCAGCGTTGAAAAAGGGGTAGAGACCCAGTACTTC.

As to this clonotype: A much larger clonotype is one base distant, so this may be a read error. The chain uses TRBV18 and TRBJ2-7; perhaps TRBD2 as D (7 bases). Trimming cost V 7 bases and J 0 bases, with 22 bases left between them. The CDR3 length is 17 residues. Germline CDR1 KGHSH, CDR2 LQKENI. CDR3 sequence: CASLPGGAGASSYEQYF. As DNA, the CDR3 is TGTGCCAGCTTACCTGGGGGCGCGGGGGCTAGCTCCTACGAGCAGTACTTC.

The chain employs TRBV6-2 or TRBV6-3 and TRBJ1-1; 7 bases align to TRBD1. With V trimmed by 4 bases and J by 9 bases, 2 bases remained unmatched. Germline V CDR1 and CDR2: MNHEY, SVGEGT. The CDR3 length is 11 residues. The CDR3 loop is CASSLGQKAFF. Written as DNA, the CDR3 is TGTGCCAGCAGTTTGGGACAGAAAGCTTTCTTT.

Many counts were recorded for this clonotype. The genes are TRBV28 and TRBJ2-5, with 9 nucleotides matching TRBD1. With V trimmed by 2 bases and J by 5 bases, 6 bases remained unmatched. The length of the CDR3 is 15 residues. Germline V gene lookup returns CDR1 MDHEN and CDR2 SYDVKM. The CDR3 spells CASSLRTGGLETQYF. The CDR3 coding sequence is TGTGCCAGCAGTTTACGAACAGGGGGCTTGGAGACCCAGTACTTC. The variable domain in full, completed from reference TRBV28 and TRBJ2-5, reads DVKVTQSSRYLVKRTGEKVFLECVQDMDHENMFWYRQDPGLGLRLIYFSYDVKMKEKGDIPEGYSVSREKKERFSLILESASTNQTSMYLCASSLRTGGLETQYFGPGTRLLVL.

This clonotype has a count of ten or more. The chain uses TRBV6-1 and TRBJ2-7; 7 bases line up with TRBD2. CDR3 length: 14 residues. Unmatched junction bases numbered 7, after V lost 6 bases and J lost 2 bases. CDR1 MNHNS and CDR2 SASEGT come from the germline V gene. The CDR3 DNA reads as TGTGCCAGCAGCCAAACTAGCGAAGCCTACGAGCAGTACTTC. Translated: CASSQTSEAYEQYF.

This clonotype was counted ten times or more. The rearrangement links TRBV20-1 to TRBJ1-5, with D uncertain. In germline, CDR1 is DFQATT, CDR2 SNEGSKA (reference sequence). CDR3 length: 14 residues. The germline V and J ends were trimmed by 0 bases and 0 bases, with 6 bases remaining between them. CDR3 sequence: CSAREKNSNQPQHF. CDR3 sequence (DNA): TGCAGTGCTAGAGAAAAAAATAGCAATCAGCCCCAGCATTTT.

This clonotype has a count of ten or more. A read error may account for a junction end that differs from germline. The CDR3 DNA is TGTGCCCGCAGCGTAGGAGGCAGCAATCAGCCCCAGCATTTT. It encodes CARSVGGSNQPQHF. This chain uses TRBV9 with TRBJ1-5; D unresolved. The CDR3 is 14 amino acids. Germline assignment: CDR1 SGDLS and CDR2 YYNGEE.

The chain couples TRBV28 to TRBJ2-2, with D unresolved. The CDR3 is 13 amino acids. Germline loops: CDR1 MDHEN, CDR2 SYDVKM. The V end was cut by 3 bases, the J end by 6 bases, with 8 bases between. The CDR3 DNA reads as TGTGCCAGCAGTTTTCCTTCATCCGGGGAGCTGTTTTTT. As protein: CASSFPSSGELFF.

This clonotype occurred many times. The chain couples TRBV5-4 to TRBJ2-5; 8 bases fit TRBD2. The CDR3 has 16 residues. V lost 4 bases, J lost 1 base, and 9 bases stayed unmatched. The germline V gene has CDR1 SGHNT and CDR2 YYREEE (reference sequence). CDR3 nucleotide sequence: TGTGCCAGCAGCCGCAATGCGGGAGGCCGCCAAGAGACCCAGTACTTC. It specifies CASSRNAGGRQETQYF.

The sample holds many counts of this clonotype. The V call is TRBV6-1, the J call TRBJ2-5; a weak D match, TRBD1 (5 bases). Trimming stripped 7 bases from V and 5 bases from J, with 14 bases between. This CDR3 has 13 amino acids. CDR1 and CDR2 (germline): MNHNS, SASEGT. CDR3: CASTLGVVETQYF. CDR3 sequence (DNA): TGTGCCAGCACTCTAGGGGTAGTGGAGACCCAGTACTTC.

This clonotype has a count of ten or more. As DNA, the CDR3 is TGTGCCAGCAGCCCTCAAGGACTAGCGGGAGCCACCTCCTACGAGCAGTACTTC. It encodes CASSPQGLAGATSYEQYF. This rearrangement joins TRBV13 to TRBJ2-7; 13 bases are shared with TRBD2. The V and J ends lost 5 bases and 0 bases, in that order; junction bases with no gene match: 10. CDR1 is PRHDT and CDR2 is FYEKMQ in the germline V gene (reference sequence). CDR3 length: 18 residues.

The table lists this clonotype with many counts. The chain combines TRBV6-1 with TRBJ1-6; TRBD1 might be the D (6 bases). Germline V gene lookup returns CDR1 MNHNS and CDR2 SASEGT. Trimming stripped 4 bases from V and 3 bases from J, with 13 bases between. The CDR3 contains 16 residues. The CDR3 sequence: CASSVAGASYNSPLHF. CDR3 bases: TGTGCCAGCAGTGTTGCGGGGGCAAGCTATAATTCACCCCTCCACTTT.

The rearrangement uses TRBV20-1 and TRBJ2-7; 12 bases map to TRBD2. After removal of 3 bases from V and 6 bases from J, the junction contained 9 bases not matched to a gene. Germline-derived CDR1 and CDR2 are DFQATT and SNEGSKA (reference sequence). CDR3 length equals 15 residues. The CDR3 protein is CSASPPSSGRGEQYF. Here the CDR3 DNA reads TGCAGTGCTAGCCCCCCTTCTAGCGGGAGGGGCGAGCAGTACTTC.

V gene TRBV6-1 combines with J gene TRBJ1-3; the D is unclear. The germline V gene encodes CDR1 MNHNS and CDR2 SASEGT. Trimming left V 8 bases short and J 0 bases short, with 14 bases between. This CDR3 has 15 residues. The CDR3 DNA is TGTGCCAGCTGCCGGCACGGACCCTCTGGAAACACCATATATTTT. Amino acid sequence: CASCRHGPSGNTIYF.

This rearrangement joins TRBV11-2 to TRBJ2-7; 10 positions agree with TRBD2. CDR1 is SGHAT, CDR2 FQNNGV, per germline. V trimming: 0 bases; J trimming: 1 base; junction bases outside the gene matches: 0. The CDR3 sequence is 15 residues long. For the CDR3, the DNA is TGTGCCAGCAGCTTAGAACTAGCGGGGTCCTACGAGCAGTACTTC. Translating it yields CASSLELAGSYEQYF.

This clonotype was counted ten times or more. CDR3 sequence (DNA): TGTGCCAACGACGGAACCGGGGAGCTGTTTTTT. Translating gives CANDGTGELFF. This sequence joins TRBV24-1 and TRBJ2-2; unclear D gene. Germline CDR1 and CDR2: KGHDR and SFDVKD. The V and J ends lost 11 bases and 5 bases respectively, with 8 bases between them. The CDR3 is 11 amino acids.

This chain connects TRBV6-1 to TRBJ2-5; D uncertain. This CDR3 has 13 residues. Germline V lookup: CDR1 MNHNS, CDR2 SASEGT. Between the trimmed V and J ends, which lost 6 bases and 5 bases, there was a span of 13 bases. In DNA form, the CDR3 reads TGTGCCAGCAGCCCCAACGGTTTGGAGACCCAGTACTTC. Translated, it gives CASSPNGLETQYF.

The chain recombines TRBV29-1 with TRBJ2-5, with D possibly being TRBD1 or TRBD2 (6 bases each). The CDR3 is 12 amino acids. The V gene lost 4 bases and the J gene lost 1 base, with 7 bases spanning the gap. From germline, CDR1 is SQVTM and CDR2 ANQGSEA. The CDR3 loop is CSVGGAQETQYF. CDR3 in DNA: TGCAGCGTTGGGGGGGCCCAAGAGACCCAGTACTTC.

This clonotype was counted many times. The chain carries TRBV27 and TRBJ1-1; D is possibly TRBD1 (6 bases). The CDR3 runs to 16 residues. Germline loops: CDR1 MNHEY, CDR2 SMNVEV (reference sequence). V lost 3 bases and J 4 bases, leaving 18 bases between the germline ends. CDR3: CASSLLGRWGLTEAFF. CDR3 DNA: TGTGCCAGCAGTTTGCTCGGACGATGGGGGCTCACTGAAGCTTTCTTT.

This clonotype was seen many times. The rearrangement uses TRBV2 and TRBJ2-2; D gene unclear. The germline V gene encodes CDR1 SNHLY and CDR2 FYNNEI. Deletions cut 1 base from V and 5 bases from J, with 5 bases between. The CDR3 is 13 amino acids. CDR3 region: CASSEGPTGELFF. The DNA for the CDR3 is TGTGCCAGCAGTGAAGGCCCGACCGGGGAGCTGTTTTTT.

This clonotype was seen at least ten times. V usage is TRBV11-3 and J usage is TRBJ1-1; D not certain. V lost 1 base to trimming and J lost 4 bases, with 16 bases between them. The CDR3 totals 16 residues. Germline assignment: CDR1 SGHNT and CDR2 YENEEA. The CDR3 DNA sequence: TGTGCCAGCAGCTTAGTGGACTATTGGGCGAGCACTGAAGCTTTCTTT. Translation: CASSLVDYWASTEAFF.

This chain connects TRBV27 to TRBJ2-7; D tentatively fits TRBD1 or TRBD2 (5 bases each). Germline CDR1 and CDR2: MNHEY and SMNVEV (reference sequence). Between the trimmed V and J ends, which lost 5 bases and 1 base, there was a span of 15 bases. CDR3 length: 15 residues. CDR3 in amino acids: CASSVSGRFSYEQYF. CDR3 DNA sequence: TGTGCCAGCAGTGTCTCGGGACGGTTTTCCTACGAGCAGTACTTC.

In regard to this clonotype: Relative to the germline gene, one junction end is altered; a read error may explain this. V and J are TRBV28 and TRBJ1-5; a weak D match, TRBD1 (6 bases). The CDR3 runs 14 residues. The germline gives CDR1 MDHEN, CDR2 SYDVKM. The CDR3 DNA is TGTGCCAGCAAACCCTGGACAGAGAATCAGCTCCAGCATTTT. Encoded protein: CASKPWTENQLQHF. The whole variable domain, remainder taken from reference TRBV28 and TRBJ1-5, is DVKVTQSSRYLVKRTGEKVFLECVQDMDHENMFWYRQDPGLGLRLIYFSYDVKMKEKGDIPEGYSVSREKKERFSLILESASTNQTSMYLCASKPWTENQLQHFGDGTRLSIL.